A single sample is the source of the 8 T cell receptor beta chains below, sequenced in a study of cytomegalovirus exposure and HLA in healthy donors. PCR used 60 Vbeta primers and 13 Jbeta primers. Only in-frame clones appear in the TCRdb table, and some are missing; sequencing was by immunoSEQ multiplex PCR. The sample has 150,000 to 200,000 clones, roughly 85% seen once. Sequenced material: PBMCs. Every receptor here comes from a man in his forties in good health and CMV-seronegative.

The V gene is TRBV19, the J gene TRBJ2-2, with D perhaps matching TRBD2 (5 bases). Germline V gives CDR1 LNHDA, CDR2 SQIVND (reference sequence). This CDR3 is 14 amino acids long. V was trimmed by 4 bases and J by 6 bases, leaving 12 bases between them. The CDR3 loop reads CASSTISVAGELFF. CDR3 sequence (DNA): TGTGCCAGTAGTACCATTAGCGTGGCCGGGGAGCTGTTTTTT. The complete variable domain, with remaining parts taken from reference TRBV19 and TRBJ2-2, reads DGGITQSPKYLFRKEGQNVTLSCEQNLNHDAMYWYRQDPGQGLRLIYYSQIVNDFQKGDIAEGYSVSREKKESFPLTVTSAQKNPTAFYLCASSTISVAGELFFGEGSRLTVL.

The V call is TRBV11-3, the J call TRBJ2-1, with D tentatively TRBD1 (5 bases). The CDR3 sequence is 14 residues long. Trimming removed 2 bases from V and 1 base from J, with 6 bases in between. The germline gives CDR1 SGHNT, CDR2 YENEEA. This CDR3 is CASSLRGSYNEQFF. The CDR3 DNA follows: TGTGCCAGCAGCTTAAGGGGTTCCTACAATGAGCAGTTCTTC.

For this clone: The same CDR3 can be traced to other DNA sequences in this sample. The chain recombines TRBV7-2 with TRBJ2-7, with a weak D call TRBD1 (5 bases). Germline CDR1 and CDR2: SGHTA and FQGNSA. This CDR3 comprises 14 residues. Trimming left V 5 bases short and J 2 bases short, with 13 bases between. The CDR3 reads CASSPRQTTYEQYF. The CDR3 DNA follows: TGTGCCAGCAGCCCCCGACAGACCACCTACGAGCAGTACTTC.

This clone was seen only a few times. This sequence joins TRBV10-1 and TRBJ1-2; possible D gene TRBD1, 5 bases. This CDR3 is 18 amino acids long. From germline, CDR1 is WNHNN and CDR2 SYGVQD (reference sequence). V lost 2 bases, J lost 3 bases, and 22 bases lay in between. The CDR3 is CASSEGVDSLRVDYGYTF. Written as DNA, the CDR3 is TGCGCCAGCAGTGAGGGGGTCGACAGCCTTCGGGTTGACTATGGCTACACCTTC.

The chain combines TRBV19 with TRBJ2-7; 12 nucleotides match TRBD2. Germline CDR1 LNHDA, CDR2 SQIVND (reference sequence). The CDR3 is made up of 17 amino acids. Losses at the gene ends were 5 bases for V and 2 bases for J; bases not matched to a gene: 10. CDR3: CASSLFLTSGSTYEQYF. CDR3 DNA: TGTGCCAGTAGTCTCTTCCTGACTAGCGGGAGTACCTACGAGCAGTACTTC.

J is TRBJ1-5 and V is TRBV6-4; D not certain. CDR1 and CDR2 (germline): MRHNA, SNTAGT. V was clipped by 3 bases and J by 4 bases, with 7 bases between them. The CDR3 length is 13 residues. CDR3 region: CASSERINQPQHF. The CDR3 DNA sequence: TGTGCCAGCAGTGAGAGGATAAATCAGCCCCAGCATTTT.

This chain joins TRBV28 and TRBJ2-7; the D is unclear. The CDR3 spans 14 residues. V was shortened by 5 bases and J by 3 bases, with 14 bases between the two germline ends. Germline lookup yields CDR1 MDHEN and CDR2 SYDVKM. This CDR3 is CASSPLTERYEQYF. CDR3 in DNA: TGTGCCAGCAGTCCCCTGACCGAGCGCTACGAGCAGTACTTC.

The sample holds a few counts of this clone. At one end, the junction sequence differs from germline, possibly due to a read error. V and J are TRBV13 and TRBJ2-6; perhaps TRBD1 as D (5 bases). Germline V gives CDR1 PRHDT, CDR2 FYEKMQ (reference sequence). The CDR3 runs 15 residues. The CDR3 region has the DNA TGTGCCAGCAGCTTATGGGGTGCTGGGGCCAACGGCCTGACTTTC. Its translation is CASSLWGAGANGLTF.